The 11 T cell receptor beta chains below all came from one sample that was sequenced in a study of cytomegalovirus exposure and HLA in healthy donors (dated by TCRdb to about 2017). Library preparation was by the immunoSEQ multiplex PCR assay. The source is immuneACCESS, and TCRdb retained only in-frame sequences with V and J called. Part of the clones is not carried over; for the studies checked, unresolved V genes explain less than half of this, and the remainder is unexplained. The sample contains fewer than 150,000 clones, 70% to 85% of them found a single time. Roughly 30% of the sample lies in the top ten. The sequencing sample was made of PBMCs. The origin of the receptors is a man aged 25-45 years in good health and CMV-seropositive.

This chain connects TRBV19 to TRBJ2-7; D is unresolved. The CDR3 spans 13 residues. The germline gives CDR1 LNHDA, CDR2 SQIVND (reference sequence). Trimming removed 5 bases from V and 2 bases from J, with 10 bases in between. CDR3 bases: TGTGCCAGTAGTCCTAGGCACCCCTACGAGCAGTACTTC. Its protein product is CASSPRHPYEQYF.

V usage is TRBV9 and J usage is TRBJ2-7, with TRBD2 matching over 8 bases. V gave up 2 bases and J gave up 0 bases; unmatched junction bases: 1. CDR3 size: 14 residues. Germline values: CDR1 SGDLS, CDR2 YYNGEE. CDR3 coding DNA: TGTGCCAGCAGCGTGACTAGCGTCTCCTACGAGCAGTACTTC. Its protein is CASSVTSVSYEQYF.

V is TRBV15 and J is TRBJ1-3, with D possibly TRBD1 on 5 matching bases. Per the germline V gene, CDR1 is LNHNV and CDR2 is YYDKDF (reference sequence). Trimming pared 0 bases from V and 3 bases from J, leaving 9 bases between. This CDR3 comprises 15 residues. The CDR3 DNA is TGTGCCACCAGCAGAGATCGGGGGGATGGAAACACCATATATTTT. Translating gives CATSRDRGDGNTIYF. Using reference TRBV15 and TRBJ1-3 for the parts outside the CDR3, the full variable domain is DAMVIQNPRYQVTQFGKPVTLSCSQTLNHNVMYWYQQKSSQAPKLLFHYYDKDFNNEADTPDNFQSRRPNTSFCFLDIRSPGLGDTAMYLCATSRDRGDGNTIYFGEGSWLTVV.

V and J are TRBV7-9 and TRBJ1-5; TRBD1 matches 7 bases. The CDR3 consists of 17 residues. The germline gives CDR1 SEHNR, CDR2 FQNEAQ (reference sequence). The V gene end was trimmed by 5 bases and the J gene end by 1 base; junction bases not matched to a gene: 11. The CDR3 sequence: CASSPQTPGQSNQPQHF. The CDR3 DNA sequence: TGTGCCAGCAGCCCCCAAACCCCGGGACAGAGCAATCAGCCCCAGCATTTT.

This clone was observed a few times. J is TRBJ2-7 and V is TRBV2; D might be TRBD2 (6 bases). V lost 2 bases to trimming and J lost 3 bases, with 14 bases between them. The CDR3 has 15 amino acids. Per the germline V gene, CDR1 is SNHLY and CDR2 is FYNNEI. The CDR3 is CASSEYAGGVYEQYF. The CDR3 bases are TGTGCCAGCAGTGAATATGCCGGCGGGGTCTACGAGCAGTACTTC.

This rearrangement joins TRBV11-1 to TRBJ2-3; TRBD2 is a possible D gene (5 bases). CDR1 and CDR2 (germline): SGHAT, FQDESV (reference sequence). This CDR3 has 15 amino acids. Trimming stripped 5 bases from V and 0 bases from J, with 12 bases between. Written as DNA, the CDR3 is TGTGCCAGCAGCCCGACGGGAACTAGCACAGATACGCAGTATTTT. It encodes CASSPTGTSTDTQYF.

The rearrangement links TRBV2 to TRBJ2-3; 8 positions agree with TRBD2. J was trimmed by 4 bases and V by 4 bases; bases with no gene match: 7. This CDR3 is 15 amino acids long. Germline CDR1 reads SNHLY; CDR2 reads FYNNEI. The CDR3 spells CASSAGGVQADTQYF. CDR3 nucleotides: TGTGCCAGCAGTGCGGGAGGGGTGCAAGCAGATACGCAGTATTTT.

This clone was recorded only once. The chain is built from TRBV2 and TRBJ2-3; 8 bases align to TRBD2. This CDR3 contains 14 residues. Germline CDR1 is SNHLY and CDR2 is FYNNEI. J was trimmed by 4 bases and V by 11 bases; bases with no gene match: 11. The CDR3 reads CAQRGLGIPDTQYF. The CDR3 nucleotides are TGTGCCCAACGGGGACTAGGGATCCCAGATACGCAGTATTTT.

Only a few counts were recorded for this clone. V is TRBV2 and J is TRBJ1-5, with TRBD1 as a possible D gene (6 bases). CDR1 is SNHLY and CDR2 is FYNNEI in the germline V gene. V was trimmed by 5 bases and J by 7 bases, leaving 15 bases between them. This CDR3 region has 14 residues. This CDR3 is CASSKEGGDQPQHF. The CDR3 DNA reads as TGTGCCAGCAGTAAAGAAGGGGGTGACCAGCCCCAGCATTTT.

This clone came up a few times. This chain connects TRBV5-4 to TRBJ1-1; no definite D call. Germline CDR1 reads SGHNT; CDR2 reads YYREEE (reference sequence). With 0 bases removed from V and 6 bases from J, the gap between germline ends came to 15 bases. The CDR3 sequence is 15 residues long. DNA for the CDR3: TGTGCCAGCAGCTTGGATCCCGGGTTTATTGCTGAAGCTTTCTTT. This gives the protein CASSLDPGFIAEAFF.

V usage is TRBV29-1 and J usage is TRBJ2-2, with D possibly matching TRBD1 (5 bases). The germline V gene has CDR1 SQVTM and CDR2 ANQGSEA. V was cut by 2 bases and J by 6 bases, with 13 bases left in between. The CDR3 covers 14 residues. The CDR3 DNA is TGCAGCGTTGAAAACCCCAGGGTCCCCGGGGAGCTGTTTTTT. This encodes CSVENPRVPGELFF.